A single sample is the source of the 4 T cell receptor beta chains below, sequenced in a study of cytomegalovirus exposure and HLA in healthy donors. Generated by immunoSEQ multiplex PCR, the TCRdb table keeps only in-frame clones and is missing some. Seen here are 100,000 to 150,000 clones, 95% to 96% observed once, and the top ten hold 1.5% to 2%. The sample consisted of PBMCs. Source of these receptors: a man aged 18-30 years in good health and CMV-seronegative.

The chain couples TRBV7-3 to TRBJ1-2, with D unresolved. Trimming removed 5 bases from V and 4 bases from J, with 8 bases in between. This CDR3 contains 12 residues. The V gene's germline CDR1 is SGHTA and CDR2 FQGTGA. CDR3 residues: CASSATGYGYTF. In DNA, the CDR3 is TGTGCCAGCAGCGCCACGGGCTATGGCTACACCTTC.

The genes are TRBV4-3 and TRBJ2-7; 7 bases align to TRBD2. CDR3 length: 15 amino acids. Trimming at V came to 0 bases and at J to 7 bases, leaving 9 bases not matched to a gene. Germline V gives CDR1 LGHNA, CDR2 YSLEER. The CDR3 DNA reads TGCGCCAGCAGCCAAGAAAGGCGGGAGTTGAGGGAGCAGTACTTC. It encodes CASSQERRELREQYF.

V is TRBV30 and J is TRBJ1-4; possibly TRBD1 for D (5 bases). CDR1 is GTSNPN, CDR2 SVGIG, per germline (reference sequence). The CDR3 covers 14 residues. Trimming pared 2 bases from V and 8 bases from J, leaving 15 bases between. In DNA form, the CDR3 reads TGTGCCTGGAGTTCAGGGCCCAATCGGGAAAAACTGTTTTTT. This encodes CAWSSGPNREKLFF.

The rearrangement links TRBV7-9 to TRBJ2-7; maybe TRBD2 (6 bases). Trimming took off 5 bases at V and 3 bases at J, with 11 bases between the two ends. The CDR3 is 13 amino acids. CDR1 and CDR2 (germline): SEHNR, FQNEAQ (reference sequence). CDR3 in amino acids: CASSPRGYYEQYF. As DNA, the CDR3 is TGTGCCAGCAGCCCCCGGGGGTACTACGAGCAGTACTTC.